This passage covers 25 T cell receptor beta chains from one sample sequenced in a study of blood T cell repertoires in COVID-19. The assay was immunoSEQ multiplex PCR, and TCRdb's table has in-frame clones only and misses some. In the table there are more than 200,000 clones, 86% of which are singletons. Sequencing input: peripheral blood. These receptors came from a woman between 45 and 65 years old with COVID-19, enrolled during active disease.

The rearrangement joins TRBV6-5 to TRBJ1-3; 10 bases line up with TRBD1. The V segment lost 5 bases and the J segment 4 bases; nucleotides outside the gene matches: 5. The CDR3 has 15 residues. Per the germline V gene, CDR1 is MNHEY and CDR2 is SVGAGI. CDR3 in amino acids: CASSPGQGVGNTIYF. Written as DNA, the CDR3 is TGTGCCAGCAGTCCTGGACAGGGGGTCGGAAACACCATATATTTT.

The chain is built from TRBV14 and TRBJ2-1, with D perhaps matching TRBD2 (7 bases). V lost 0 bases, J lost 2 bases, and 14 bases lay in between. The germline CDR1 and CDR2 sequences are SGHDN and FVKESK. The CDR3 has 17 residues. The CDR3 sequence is CASSQEGGGPPYNEQFF. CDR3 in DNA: TGTGCCAGCAGCCAAGAGGGGGGGGGCCCACCCTACAATGAGCAGTTCTTC.

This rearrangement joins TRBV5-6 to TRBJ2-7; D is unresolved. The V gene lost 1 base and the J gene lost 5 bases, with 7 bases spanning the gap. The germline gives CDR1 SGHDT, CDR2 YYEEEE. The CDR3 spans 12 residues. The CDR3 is CASSLPDNEQYV. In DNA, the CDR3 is TGTGCCAGCAGCTTGCCCGACAACGAGCAGTACGTC.

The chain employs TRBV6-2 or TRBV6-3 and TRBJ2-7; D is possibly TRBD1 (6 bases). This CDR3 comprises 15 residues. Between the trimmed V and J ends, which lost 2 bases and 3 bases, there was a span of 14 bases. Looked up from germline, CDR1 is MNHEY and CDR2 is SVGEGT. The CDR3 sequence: CASSYIQGLFYEQYF. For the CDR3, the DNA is TGTGCCAGCAGTTACATACAGGGCCTTTTCTACGAGCAGTACTTC.

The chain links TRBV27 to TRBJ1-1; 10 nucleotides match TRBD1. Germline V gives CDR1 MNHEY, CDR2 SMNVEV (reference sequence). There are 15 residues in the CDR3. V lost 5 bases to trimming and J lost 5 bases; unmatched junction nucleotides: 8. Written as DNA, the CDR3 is TGTGCCAGCAGTCCTAGGACAGGGGGAAGGACTGAAGCTTTCTTT. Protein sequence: CASSPRTGGRTEAFF.

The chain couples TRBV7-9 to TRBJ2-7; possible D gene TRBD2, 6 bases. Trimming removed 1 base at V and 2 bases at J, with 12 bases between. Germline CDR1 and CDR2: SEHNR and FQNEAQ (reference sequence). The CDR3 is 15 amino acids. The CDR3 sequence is CASSLVRGPTYEQYF. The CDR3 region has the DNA TGTGCCAGCAGCTTAGTGCGGGGACCAACCTACGAGCAGTACTTC.

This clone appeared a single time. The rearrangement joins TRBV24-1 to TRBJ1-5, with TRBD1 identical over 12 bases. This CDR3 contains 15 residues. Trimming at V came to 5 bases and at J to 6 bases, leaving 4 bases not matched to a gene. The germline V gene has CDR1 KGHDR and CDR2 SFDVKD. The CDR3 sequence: CATSAGTGGFQPQHF. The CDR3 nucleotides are TGTGCCACCAGTGCAGGGACAGGGGGCTTTCAGCCCCAGCATTTT.

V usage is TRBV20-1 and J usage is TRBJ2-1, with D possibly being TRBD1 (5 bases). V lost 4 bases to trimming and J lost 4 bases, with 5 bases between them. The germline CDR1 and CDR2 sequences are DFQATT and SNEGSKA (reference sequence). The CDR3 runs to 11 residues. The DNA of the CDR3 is TGCAGTGCTACAGGGTACAATGAGCAGTTCTTC. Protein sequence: CSATGYNEQFF.

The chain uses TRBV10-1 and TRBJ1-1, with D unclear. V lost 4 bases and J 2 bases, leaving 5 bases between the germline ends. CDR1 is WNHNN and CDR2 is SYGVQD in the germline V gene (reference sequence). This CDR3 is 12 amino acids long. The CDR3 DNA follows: TGCGCCAGCAGTGGAGGAAACACTGAAGCTTTCTTT. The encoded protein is CASSGGNTEAFF.

The CDR3 DNA reads TGTGCCAGCTATCGGGGAACGGGCAATCAGCCCCAGCATTTT. Protein sequence: CASYRGTGNQPQHF. The chain links TRBV6-5 to TRBJ1-5; D unresolved. From germline, CDR1 is MNHEY and CDR2 SVGAGI. This CDR3 has 14 residues. Trimming took 8 bases from V and 2 from J, leaving 13 bases between them.

The CDR3 nucleotides read TGCGCCAGCAGCTTGGGGGAGGGCTTCGGCTATGGCTACACCTTC. Amino acids: CASSLGEGFGYGYTF. This rearrangement joins TRBV5-1 to TRBJ1-2, with unresolved D. Per the germline V gene, CDR1 is SGHRS and CDR2 is YFSETQ. CDR3 length: 15 residues. Trimming removed 0 bases from V and 4 bases from J, with 13 bases in between.

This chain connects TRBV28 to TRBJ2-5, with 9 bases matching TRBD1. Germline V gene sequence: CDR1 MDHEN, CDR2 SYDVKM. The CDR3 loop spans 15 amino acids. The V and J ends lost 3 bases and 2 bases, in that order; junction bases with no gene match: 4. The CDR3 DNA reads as TGTGCCAGCAGTTTCGGGGGACAGGGTCAAGAGACCCAGTACTTC. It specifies CASSFGGQGQETQYF.

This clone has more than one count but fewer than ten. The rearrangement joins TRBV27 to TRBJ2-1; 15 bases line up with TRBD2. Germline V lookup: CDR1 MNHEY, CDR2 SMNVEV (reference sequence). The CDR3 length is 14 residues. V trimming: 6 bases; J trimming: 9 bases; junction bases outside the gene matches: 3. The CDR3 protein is CASSGLAGGVEQFF. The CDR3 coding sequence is TGTGCCAGCAGCGGACTAGCGGGGGGGGTTGAGCAGTTCTTC.

In DNA, the CDR3 is TGTGCCAGCGTGAAGGGACAGAACTATGGCTACACCTTC. The encoded protein is CASVKGQNYGYTF. This chain joins TRBV28 and TRBJ1-2; 7 bases line up with TRBD1. The junction had 5 bases not matched to a gene; V was cut back by 8 bases and J by 2 bases. The CDR3 totals 13 residues. Germline V gene lookup returns CDR1 MDHEN and CDR2 SYDVKM.

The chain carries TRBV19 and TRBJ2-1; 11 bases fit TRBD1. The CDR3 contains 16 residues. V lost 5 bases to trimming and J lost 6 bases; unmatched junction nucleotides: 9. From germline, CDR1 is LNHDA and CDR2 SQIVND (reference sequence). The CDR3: CASSFPSGTGGNEQFF. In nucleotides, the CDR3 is TGTGCCAGTAGTTTCCCCTCAGGGACAGGGGGCAATGAGCAGTTCTTC.

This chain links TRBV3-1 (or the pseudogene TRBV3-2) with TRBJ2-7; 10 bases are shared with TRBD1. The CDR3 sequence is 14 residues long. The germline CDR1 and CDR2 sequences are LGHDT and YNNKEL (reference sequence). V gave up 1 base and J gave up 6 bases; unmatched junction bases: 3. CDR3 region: CASSQAGQGSEQYV. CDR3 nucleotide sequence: TGTGCCAGCAGCCAAGCGGGACAGGGGTCCGAGCAGTACGTC.

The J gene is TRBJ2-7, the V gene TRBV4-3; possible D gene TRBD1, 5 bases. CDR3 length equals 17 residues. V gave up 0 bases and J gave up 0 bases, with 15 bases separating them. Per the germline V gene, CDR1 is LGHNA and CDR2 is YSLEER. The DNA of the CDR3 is TGCGCCAGCAGCCAAGATACCGGCAGGGAATTCTCCTACGAGCAGTACTTC. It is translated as CASSQDTGREFSYEQYF.

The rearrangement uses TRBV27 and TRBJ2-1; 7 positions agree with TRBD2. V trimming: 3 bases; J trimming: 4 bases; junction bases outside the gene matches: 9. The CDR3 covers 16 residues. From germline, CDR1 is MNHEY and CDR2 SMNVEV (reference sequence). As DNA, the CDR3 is TGTGCCAGCAGTTTTGGAGGCGGGGGAACGTACAATGAGCAGTTCTTC. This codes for CASSFGGGGTYNEQFF.

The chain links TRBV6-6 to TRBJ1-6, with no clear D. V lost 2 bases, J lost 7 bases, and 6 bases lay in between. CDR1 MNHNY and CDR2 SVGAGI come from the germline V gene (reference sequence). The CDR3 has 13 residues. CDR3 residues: CASSYRENSPLHF. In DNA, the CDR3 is TGTGCCAGCAGTTACAGGGAGAATTCACCCCTCCACTTT.

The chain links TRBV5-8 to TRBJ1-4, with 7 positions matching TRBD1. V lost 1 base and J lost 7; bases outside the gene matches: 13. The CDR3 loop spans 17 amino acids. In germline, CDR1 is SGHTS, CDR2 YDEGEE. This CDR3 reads CASSLLPYEGAGEKLFF. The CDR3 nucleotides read TGTGCCAGCAGCTTGCTCCCTTATGAGGGGGCGGGTGAAAAACTGTTTTTT.

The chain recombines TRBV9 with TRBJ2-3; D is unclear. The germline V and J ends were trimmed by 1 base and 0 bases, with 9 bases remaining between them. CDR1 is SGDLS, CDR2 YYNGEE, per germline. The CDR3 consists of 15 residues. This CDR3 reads CASSVLTTSTDTQYF. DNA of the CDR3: TGTGCCAGCAGCGTACTTACCACTAGCACAGATACGCAGTATTTT.

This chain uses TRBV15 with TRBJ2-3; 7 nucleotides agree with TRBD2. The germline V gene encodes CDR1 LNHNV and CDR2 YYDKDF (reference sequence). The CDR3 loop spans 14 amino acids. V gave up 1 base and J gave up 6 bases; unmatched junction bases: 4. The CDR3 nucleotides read TGTGCCACCAGCAGAGGCAATAGCGGGGATACGCAGTATTTT. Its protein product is CATSRGNSGDTQYF.

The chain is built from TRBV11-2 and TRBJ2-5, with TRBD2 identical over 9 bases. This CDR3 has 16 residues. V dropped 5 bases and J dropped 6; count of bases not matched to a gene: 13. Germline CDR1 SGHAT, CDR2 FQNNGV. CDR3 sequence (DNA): TGTGCCAGCAGCCCAATTGCGGGGGGGCGAGTGCAGACCCAGTACTTC. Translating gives CASSPIAGGRVQTQYF.

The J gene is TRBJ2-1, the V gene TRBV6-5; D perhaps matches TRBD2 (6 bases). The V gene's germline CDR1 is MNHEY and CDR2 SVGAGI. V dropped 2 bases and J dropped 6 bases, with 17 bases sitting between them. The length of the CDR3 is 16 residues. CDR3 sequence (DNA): TGTGCCAGCAGTTACCGCGGGACTTCCCCTTTCAATGAGCAGTTCTTC. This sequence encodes CASSYRGTSPFNEQFF.

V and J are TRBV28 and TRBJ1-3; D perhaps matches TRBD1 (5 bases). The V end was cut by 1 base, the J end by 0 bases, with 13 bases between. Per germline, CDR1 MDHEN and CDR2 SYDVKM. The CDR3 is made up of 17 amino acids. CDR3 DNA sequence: TGTGCCAGCAGTTTATTAGGAGGGGATTCCTCTGGAAACACCATATATTTT. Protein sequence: CASSLLGGDSSGNTIYF.